The 14 T cell receptor beta chains listed next were all sequenced from one sample in a study of CD8+CD57+ T cells in acquired aplastic anemia. Before being chosen for sequencing, patients had shown CD8+CD57+ cell expansion by flow cytometry. TCR beta VDJ combinations and CDR3 sequences were profiled from genomic DNA. TCRdb reprocessed the reads via MiXCR and lists one record per CDR3 protein. The sample records approximately 200,000 distinct CDR3 sequences, about half being singletons. The sample consisted of sorted CD4+, CD8+, or CD8+CD57+ T cells (not recorded which) from PBMCs. Every receptor here comes from a human donor with aplastic anemia.

This clonotype was seen just once. The gene calls are TRBV2 and TRBJ1-2; tentatively, D is TRBD1 (5 bases). Germline assignment: CDR1 SNHLY and CDR2 FYNNEI. V lost 6 bases to trimming and J lost 6 bases, with 11 bases between them. The CDR3 is made up of 12 amino acids. For the CDR3, the DNA is TGTGCCAGCAGGTCCGGAGGGGATGGCTACACCTTC. Amino acids: CASRSGGDGYTF.

The J gene is TRBJ1-1, the V gene TRBV5-1, with TRBD1 as a possible D gene (6 bases). The CDR3 covers 14 residues. Germline V gene lookup returns CDR1 SGHRS and CDR2 YFSETQ. The germline V and J ends were trimmed by 4 bases and 0 bases, with 10 bases remaining between them. CDR3 protein: CASSQGSLNTEAFF. For the CDR3, the DNA is TGCGCCAGCAGCCAGGGGTCATTGAACACTGAAGCTTTCTTT.

This clonotype was observed a single time. This rearrangement joins TRBV2 to TRBJ1-2, with D hard to call. Germline-derived CDR1 and CDR2 are SNHLY and FYNNEI. Deletions cut 7 bases from V and 4 bases from J, with 7 bases between. This CDR3 is built from 11 residues. CDR3 region: CASKAGYGYTF. The CDR3 coding sequence is TGTGCCAGCAAGGCGGGCTATGGCTACACCTTC.

The chain has TRBV20-1 and TRBJ1-6; 8 bases align to TRBD1. Trimming at V came to 3 bases and at J to 8 bases, leaving 9 bases not matched to a gene. This CDR3 is built from 15 residues. Germline values: CDR1 DFQATT, CDR2 SNEGSKA (reference sequence). The CDR3 DNA reads as TGCAGTGCTAGGCGTTGGGGACAGGAGTATTCACCCCTCCACTTT. It yields the protein CSARRWGQEYSPLHF.

This clonotype has at least ten counts. The rearrangement links TRBV7-2 to TRBJ2-2; no firm D call. V was clipped by 5 bases and J by 4 bases, with 11 bases between them. Germline-derived CDR1 and CDR2 are SGHTA and FQGNSA. This CDR3 region has 14 residues. Written as DNA, the CDR3 is TGTGCCAGCAGCCCTGTTATCGGCACCGGGGAGCTGTTTTTT. Protein sequence: CASSPVIGTGELFF.

V and J are TRBV20-1 and TRBJ1-4, with D possibly TRBD1 on 5 matching bases. Trimming left V 0 bases short and J 0 bases short, with 11 bases between. The germline V gene encodes CDR1 DFQATT and CDR2 SNEGSKA (reference sequence). This CDR3 contains 16 residues. The CDR3 DNA follows: TGCAGTGCTAGAGATGGGGCCGCCGCAACTAATGAAAAACTGTTTTTT. It yields the protein CSARDGAAATNEKLFF.

The rearrangement uses TRBV11-2 and TRBJ2-5; 11 bases fit TRBD2. Germline values: CDR1 SGHAT, CDR2 FQNNGV. The CDR3 has 15 amino acids. Trimming cost V 5 bases and J 3 bases; bases outside gene matches: 5. CDR3 sequence reads: CASSVLAGEKETQYF. CDR3 coding DNA: TGTGCCAGCAGCGTACTAGCGGGGGAGAAAGAGACCCAGTACTTC. The entire variable domain, with the rest obtained from reference TRBV11-2 and TRBJ2-5, is as follows: EAGVAQSPRYKIIEKRQSVAFWCNPISGHATLYWYQQILGQGPKLLIQFQNNGVVDDSQLPKDRFSAERLKGVDSTLKIQPAKLEDSAVYLCASSVLAGEKETQYFGPGTRLLVL.

The chain uses TRBV5-1 and TRBJ2-7, with 9 bases lining up with TRBD1. This CDR3 spans 18 amino acids. CDR1 and CDR2 from the germline V gene are SGHRS and YFSETQ. The trim removed 1 base at V and 7 bases at J, leaving 18 bases unmatched. The CDR3 region has the DNA TGCGCCAGCAGCTTGAACCCCACAGGGGGCAGTAGCAACAATGAGCAGTACTTC. Translating it yields CASSLNPTGGSSNNEQYF.

Many counts were recorded for this clonotype. This chain joins TRBV29-1 and TRBJ2-7; TRBD1 agrees at 9 bases. CDR3 length: 13 amino acids. Germline CDR1 is SQVTM and CDR2 is ANQGSEA. With 5 bases clipped from V and 4 bases from J, the junction kept 6 bases outside the gene matches. The CDR3 DNA is TGCAGCGTTCAACCCGGGACAGGGTACGAGCAGTACTTC. This codes for CSVQPGTGYEQYF.

This clonotype was seen many times. The chain is built from TRBV2 and TRBJ1-4; D might be TRBD1 (5 bases). V was pared by 3 bases and J by 6 bases, with 11 bases between. CDR1 is SNHLY, CDR2 FYNNEI, per germline. This CDR3 is built from 14 residues. CDR3 nucleotides: TGTGCCAGCAGTGAGCAGGGTACAGATGAAAAACTGTTTTTT. Translating gives CASSEQGTDEKLFF.

The chain carries TRBV2 and TRBJ1-1; 11 bases are shared with TRBD1. CDR1 is SNHLY, CDR2 FYNNEI, per germline. J lost 9 bases, V lost 7 bases, and 13 bases had no gene match. The CDR3 is made up of 15 amino acids. CDR3 coding DNA: TGTGCCAGCATCAGAACCGGGACAGGGGGTAGGCAAGCTTTCTTT. Its protein is CASIRTGTGGRQAFF.

This clonotype was recorded many times. This sequence joins TRBV10-1 and TRBJ1-1; 9 bases line up with TRBD1. The CDR3 runs to 15 residues. Unmatched junction bases numbered 3, after V lost 0 bases and J lost 4 bases. Germline V gene sequence: CDR1 WNHNN, CDR2 SYGVQD (reference sequence). CDR3 sequence (DNA): TGCGCCAGCAGTGAGTCGGGACAGGGTACCACTGAAGCTTTCTTT. This gives the protein CASSESGQGTTEAFF.

Worth noting for this clonotype: This may stem from a read error, because a much larger clone lies one nucleotide away. V is TRBV20-1 and J is TRBJ1-5; 10 positions match TRBD1. This CDR3 has 18 residues. The germline V gene has CDR1 DFQATT and CDR2 SNEGSKA (reference sequence). Here the CDR3 reads CGASQPPLPTGGGQPQHF. The CDR3, as DNA: TGCGGTGCTAGCCAGCCCCCACTACCGACAGGGGGCGGCCAGCCCCAGCATTTT.

The CDR3: CSLAGGSNEQYF. The CDR3 nucleotides are TGCAGCTTGGCGGGGGGGAGCAACGAGCAGTACTTC. This rearrangement joins TRBV29-1 to TRBJ2-7; 9 bases agree with TRBD2. After removal of 8 bases from V and 5 bases from J, the junction contained 7 bases not matched to a gene. The germline gives CDR1 SQVTM, CDR2 ANQGSEA. The CDR3 totals 12 residues.